This T cell receptor beta chain was profiled in a study of cytomegalovirus exposure and HLA in healthy donors. The PCR made use of 60 Vbeta and 13 Jbeta primers. Method: immunoSEQ multiplex PCR; TCRdb's copy keeps in-frame clones and lacks some. Counted here are 90,000 or so clones, 70% to 85% occurring once; the ten biggest clones make up 3.8%. This CDR3 has 14 amino acids. V dropped 3 bases and J dropped 4 bases, with 7 bases sitting between them. Germline CDR1 KGHSH, CDR2 LQKENI. This sequence joins TRBV18 and TRBJ2-6, with D unclear. The sequencing sample was made of PBMCs. The receptor comes from a man aged 45-65 years in good health and CMV-seronegative. The CDR3 DNA sequence: TGTGCCAGCTCACCCTCCCCGGGGGCCAACGTCCTGACTTTC. It yields the protein CASSPSPGANVLTF.